The clone carrying this T cell receptor (beta chain) was counted a few times. The data stem from a study of cytomegalovirus exposure and HLA in healthy donors. This CDR3 is 16 amino acids long. V lost 8 bases and J lost 2, with 20 bases in between. Per the germline V gene, CDR1 is SEHNR and CDR2 is FQNEAQ (reference sequence). PCR employed 60 Vbeta and 13 Jbeta primers. The repertoire was sequenced with immunoSEQ multiplex PCR; TCRdb's copy has only in-frame clones and lacks some. The data contain 210,000 or so clones, around 87% of them singletons. The TCR originated in a man aged 30-40 years in good health and CMV-seronegative. V gene TRBV7-9 combines with J gene TRBJ2-3; D possibly corresponds to TRBD1 (5 bases). The sample taken for sequencing was PBMCs. CDR3 coding DNA: TGTGCCAGCCCCCTAGTCGAGTCCAGGGTCACAGATACGCAGTATTTT. It is translated as CASPLVESRVTDTQYF. The full variable domain, its missing parts supplied by reference TRBV7-9 and TRBJ2-3, is DTGVSQNPRHKITKRGQNVTFRCDPISEHNRLYWYRQTLGQGPEFLTYFQNEAQLEKSRLLSDRFSAERPKGSFSTLEIQRTEQGDSAMYLCASPLVESRVTDTQYFGPGTRLTVL.